One and the same sample provided the 24 T cell receptor beta chains below, sequenced in a study of STAT3 mutations in large granular lymphocyte leukemia. Whole-study findings and limits: At least one immunodominant TCR beta clonotype appeared in every T-cell large granular lymphocyte leukemia patient.

No antigens are known for them. TCRdb's table, derived via immunoSEQ multiplex PCR, lists solely in-frame clones and lacks some. The sample has around 5,400 clones; around 94% are singletons. The material sequenced was peripheral blood mononuclear cells. The receptors shown here come from a man in his sixties with T-cell large granular lymphocyte leukemia. Some clones in this sample may be carry-over from other donors' samples.

V and J are TRBV5-1 and TRBJ2-7; D is tentatively TRBD1 or TRBD2 (5 bases each). Looked up from germline, CDR1 is SGHRS and CDR2 is YFSETQ. This CDR3 region has 15 residues. The V end was cut by 0 bases, the J end by 6 bases, with 16 bases between. Here the CDR3 reads CASSLGDPAIREQYF. The CDR3 DNA is TGCGCCAGCAGCTTGGGGGACCCTGCGATCCGCGAGCAGTACTTC. Full variable domain (remainder filled in from reference TRBV5-1 and TRBJ2-7): KAGVTQTPRYLIKTRGQQVTLSCSPISGHRSVSWYQQTPGQGLQFLFEYFSETQRNKGNFPGRFSGRQFSNSRSEMNVSTLELGDSALYLCASSLGDPAIREQYFGPGTRLTVT.

The chain employs TRBV18 and TRBJ2-7; D unresolved. Trimming cost V 1 base and J 5 bases, with 12 bases left between them. Germline V gene sequence: CDR1 KGHSH, CDR2 LQKENI. The CDR3 extends over 14 amino acids. The CDR3 DNA reads TGTGCCAGCTCACCACGTGAGGAGTCTCACGAGCAGTACTTC. Amino acid sequence: CASSPREESHEQYF.

The genes are TRBV30 and TRBJ1-5, with D uncertain. V lost 4 bases, J lost 5 bases, and 12 bases lay in between. CDR3 length: 13 residues. Germline-derived CDR1 and CDR2 are GTSNPN and SVGIG (reference sequence). In nucleotides, the CDR3 is TGTGCCTGGACCTCCGGCCTTGATCAGCCCCAGCATTTT. It is translated as CAWTSGLDQPQHF.

The chain is built from TRBV5-6 and TRBJ2-1; 10 bases are shared with TRBD1. Germline CDR1 is SGHDT and CDR2 is YYEEEE. The V segment lost 2 bases and the J segment 3 bases; nucleotides outside the gene matches: 2. The CDR3 totals 15 residues. The CDR3: CASSFRTGGYNEQFF. The DNA for the CDR3 is TGTGCCAGCAGCTTCAGGACAGGGGGCTACAATGAGCAGTTCTTC.

V usage is TRBV4-1 and J usage is TRBJ2-7; 10 positions match TRBD2. The germline V gene encodes CDR1 MGHRA and CDR2 YSYEKL. After removal of 2 bases from V and 5 bases from J, the junction contained 12 bases not matched to a gene. This CDR3 region has 17 residues. CDR3 DNA: TGCGCCAGCAGCCAACTTCTAGCGGGAGCAAATGGCGACGAGCAGTACTTC. This codes for CASSQLLAGANGDEQYF.

J is TRBJ2-1 and V is TRBV6-1, with a tentative D call TRBD2 (6 bases). This CDR3 region has 16 residues. Trimming took 5 bases from V and 4 from J, leaving 18 bases between them. Germline values: CDR1 MNHNS, CDR2 SASEGT. The CDR3 loop is CASSKVSGGVYNEQFF. CDR3 coding DNA: TGTGCCAGCAGTAAAGTTAGCGGAGGAGTATACAATGAGCAGTTCTTC.

CDR3 DNA sequence: TGTGCCAGCAGCCCCCGTGTGGATACTGAAGCTTTCTTT. Translated: CASSPRVDTEAFF. V is TRBV4-2 and J is TRBJ1-1; D gene ambiguous. Germline CDR1 is LGHNA and CDR2 is YNFKEQ. The V end lost 4 bases, the J end lost 5 bases, and 11 bases lay between the germline ends. The CDR3 runs 13 residues.

Written as DNA, the CDR3 is TGTGCCAGCAGCCCAGGGGACCACGTGGAGCAGTACTTC. Its protein product is CASSPGDHVEQYF. The chain couples TRBV27 to TRBJ2-7; the D gene is possibly TRBD1 (6 bases). Germline V gene lookup returns CDR1 MNHEY and CDR2 SMNVEV (reference sequence). CDR3 length: 13 amino acids. Trimming took off 6 bases at V and 7 bases at J, with 16 bases between the two ends.

V usage is TRBV30 and J usage is TRBJ2-7; 7 nucleotides align to TRBD2. Germline CDR1 GTSNPN, CDR2 SVGIG (reference sequence). The CDR3 runs 14 residues. Trimming cost V 4 bases and J 7 bases; bases outside gene matches: 13. The CDR3 region has the DNA TGTGCCTGGACCCGTATGAGGCAGGGAGGGGAGCAGTACTTC. This encodes CAWTRMRQGGEQYF.

This clone was seen only a few times. In DNA form, the CDR3 reads TGTGCCAGCAGGCCAGGGGTATATGGCTACACCTTC. Translation gives CASRPGVYGYTF. The V gene is TRBV28, the J gene TRBJ1-2; perhaps TRBD1 as D (6 bases). CDR1 MDHEN and CDR2 SYDVKM come from the germline V gene. V lost 6 bases to trimming and J lost 5 bases, with 10 bases between them. The CDR3 sequence is 12 residues long.

As DNA, the CDR3 is TGTGCCAGCAGCCCAGGTCACACTGCTTTGTACATAGCCAAAAACATTCAGTACTTC. This sequence encodes CASSPGHTALYIAKNIQYF. This rearrangement joins TRBV7-9 to TRBJ2-4; no clear D. The ends were cut back, 5 bases at V and 0 bases at J, with 23 bases in the middle. The CDR3 runs 19 residues. Germline CDR1 reads SEHNR; CDR2 reads FQNEAQ (reference sequence).

V gene TRBV5-1 combines with J gene TRBJ2-7, with D uncertain. Deletions cut 4 bases from V and 2 bases from J, with 1 base between. Germline assignment: CDR1 SGHRS and CDR2 YFSETQ. The CDR3 contains 10 residues. CDR3 DNA: TGCGCCAGCAGCGCCTACGAGCAGTACTTC. Translation gives CASSAYEQYF.

The chain couples TRBV2 to TRBJ2-4; possibly TRBD1 for D (5 bases). Germline loops: CDR1 SNHLY, CDR2 FYNNEI. The CDR3 spans 15 residues. V was trimmed by 4 bases and J by 0 bases, leaving 10 bases between them. The CDR3 DNA sequence: TGTGCCAGCAGTGGGACATTCGTAGCCAAAAACATTCAGTACTTC. It is translated as CASSGTFVAKNIQYF.

The rearrangement joins TRBV5-1 to TRBJ2-1, with 7 bases fitting TRBD1. CDR1 is SGHRS and CDR2 is YFSETQ in the germline V gene. The CDR3 spans 14 residues. V was pared by 4 bases and J by 5 bases, with 6 bases of the junction left unmatched. CDR3 coding DNA: TGCGCCAGCAGCCCAGGGGGATTAGACAATGAGCAGTTCTTC. Encoded protein: CASSPGGLDNEQFF.

The chain has TRBV10-3 and TRBJ2-1; 11 bases map to TRBD2. This CDR3 has 16 residues. CDR1 and CDR2 (germline): ENHRY, SYGVKD. Trimming removed 0 bases from V and 9 bases from J; junction bases left unmatched: 7. DNA for the CDR3: TGTGCCATCAGTGAGTCGGTTAGCGGGAGGGCCGGTGAGCAGTTCTTC. Encoded protein: CAISESVSGRAGEQFF.

The chain combines TRBV7-3 with TRBJ2-2, with D perhaps matching TRBD2 (5 bases). There are 15 residues in the CDR3. V was shortened by 5 bases and J by 4 bases, with 14 bases between the two germline ends. CDR1 and CDR2 from the germline V gene are SGHTA and FQGTGA. The CDR3 protein is CASSTNGRSTGELFF. The CDR3, as DNA: TGTGCCAGCAGCACGAATGGGAGAAGCACCGGGGAGCTGTTTTTT.

This clone was counted a single time. The chain links TRBV29-1 to TRBJ1-4; D uncertain. The germline V gene encodes CDR1 SQVTM and CDR2 ANQGSEA. V dropped 6 bases and J dropped 3 bases, with 20 bases sitting between them. The CDR3 covers 16 residues. CDR3 DNA: TGCAGCGTCTCAGGAGGAGGGTACGAGGCTAATGAAAAACTGTTTTTT. Protein product: CSVSGGGYEANEKLFF. The full variable domain, in which reference TRBV29-1 and TRBJ1-4 provide the parts outside the CDR3, is SAVISQKPSRDICQRGTSLTIQCQVDSQVTMMFWYRQQPGQSLTLIATANQGSEATYESGFVIDKFPISRPNLTFSTLTVSNMSPEDSSIYLCSVSGGGYEANEKLFFGSGTQLSVL.

The rearrangement links TRBV29-1 to TRBJ1-1; 11 bases are a match to TRBD1. Per germline, CDR1 SQVTM and CDR2 ANQGSEA. The CDR3 is 14 residues long. With V trimmed by 5 bases and J by 1 base, 3 bases remained unmatched. The CDR3 spells CSVWTGGRNTEAFF. DNA of the CDR3: TGCAGCGTTTGGACAGGGGGCCGGAACACTGAAGCTTTCTTT.

This clone was counted only a few times. This chain connects TRBV7-9 to TRBJ1-1; 7 positions match TRBD1. Unmatched junction bases numbered 7, after V lost 5 bases and J lost 4 bases. The CDR3 consists of 14 residues. Germline loops: CDR1 SEHNR, CDR2 FQNEAQ (reference sequence). CDR3 sequence reads: CASSDGQAGTEAFF. CDR3 coding DNA: TGTGCCAGCAGCGACGGACAGGCGGGCACTGAAGCTTTCTTT.

The chain combines TRBV6-1 with TRBJ1-2; 7 nucleotides agree with TRBD1. This CDR3 comprises 15 residues. Trimming removed 6 bases from V and 5 bases from J; junction bases left unmatched: 12. Germline CDR1 is MNHNS and CDR2 is SASEGT. DNA for the CDR3: TGTGCCAGCAGGAACAGACAGGGTGCAGAATATGGCTACACCTTC. Translation: CASRNRQGAEYGYTF.

CDR3 sequence reads: CASSPGLAEYEQYF. DNA of the CDR3: TGTGCCAGCAGCCCGGGACTAGCGGAGTACGAGCAGTACTTC. The chain is built from TRBV4-2 and TRBJ2-7, with 11 nucleotides matching TRBD2. Looked up from germline, CDR1 is LGHNA and CDR2 is YNFKEQ. V trimming: 4 bases; J trimming: 4 bases; junction bases outside the gene matches: 3. The CDR3 is 14 residues long.

The chain has TRBV5-4 and TRBJ1-1; TRBD1 agrees at 7 bases. Germline V lookup: CDR1 SGHNT, CDR2 YYREEE (reference sequence). Germline trimming cut 0 bases from V and 6 bases from J; bases unmatched to any gene: 8. This CDR3 is built from 15 residues. This CDR3 is CASSLDRGGGSEAFF. The DNA of the CDR3 is TGTGCCAGCAGCTTGGACAGGGGTGGGGGATCTGAAGCTTTCTTT.

This CDR3 is CASSLAGGSGSSFF. CDR3 DNA: TGTGCCAGCAGCTTGGCCGGGGGGAGCGGGAGTTCTTTCTTC. The chain combines TRBV5-5 with TRBJ2-1; 8 positions match TRBD2. The length of the CDR3 is 14 residues. Trimming removed 0 bases from V and 16 bases from J; junction bases left unmatched: 12. Germline loops: CDR1 SGHKS, CDR2 YYEKEE (reference sequence).

The V gene is TRBV6-5, the J gene TRBJ1-1; D uncertain. V lost 0 bases and J lost 4, with 12 bases in between. In germline, CDR1 is MNHEY, CDR2 SVGAGI. The CDR3 consists of 15 residues. The CDR3 region has the DNA TGTGCCAGCAGTTACTCGATGGGTGTTGGCACTGAAGCTTTCTTT. Encoded protein: CASSYSMGVGTEAFF.